This is a list of T cell receptor beta chains from one sample in a study of identical twins. MiXCR was run by TCRdb on the 5' RACE reads, yielding one entry per CDR3 protein. The repertoire holds hundreds of thousands of distinct CDR3 sequences, with approximately 9% as singletons. This sample also appeared in a second study, on yellow fever vaccine responses in identical twins.

Input material: PBMCs. All receptors come from a woman younger than 30 in good health. The CDR3 runs from the conserved cysteine through the conserved F or W. D genes are given only for firm matches. Rows give clone size only sometimes, using once, few, many, or a class for an expanded clone.

TRBJ2-7,TRBV7-9,few,.,TGTGCCAGCAGCTTAGCGCTTAATTCGGACGAGCAGTACTTC,CASSLALNSDEQYF
TRBJ2-7,TRBV5-1,.,.,TGCGCCAGCAGCCGGACAGCCGTAAACGAGCAGTACTTC,CASSRTAVNEQYF
TRBJ2-1,TRBV5-1,many,.,TGCGCCAGCAGCTTGAGATCTTACAAATTCAATGAGCAGTTCTTC,CASSLRSYKFNEQFF
TRBJ2-5,TRBV29-1,few,TRBD2,TGCAGCGCCTTAGCGGGAATAGGCGAGACCCAGTACTTC,CSALAGIGETQYF
TRBJ2-7,TRBV20-1,many,.,TGCAGTGCTGAAGGACACTCCTACGAGCAGTACTTC,CSAEGHSYEQYF
TRBJ1-5,TRBV7-2,many,.,TGTGCCAGCAGCTTAGCGAAGGGGTTAATGCAGCCCCAGCATTTT,CASSLAKGLMQPQHF
TRBJ2-1,TRBV24-1,.,TRBD1,TGTGCCACCAGTGATGTAGGGACAGCCACCAATGAGCAGTTCTTC,CATSDVGTATNEQFF
TRBJ2-7,TRBV5-1,.,TRBD1,TGCGCCAGCAGCTCCCCCGGACAGGGGGCGGCTCCGGGCTCCTACGAGCAGTACTTC,CASSSPGQGAAPGSYEQYF
TRBJ2-3,TRBV2,.,.,TGTGCCAGCACTCAGGGATCAACGCAGTATTTT,CASTQGSTQYF
TRBJ2-7,TRBV6-2/TRBV6-3,.,.,TGTGCCAGCAGTTGGTCCCCCGACTCCTACGAGCAGTACTTC,CASSWSPDSYEQYF
TRBJ1-1,TRBV6-5,few,.,TGTGCCAGCAGTTACCGGTCAGCATTTCCGAGCACTGAAGCTTTCTTT,CASSYRSAFPSTEAFF
TRBJ2-7,TRBV24-1,.,.,TGTGCCACCAGTGACAACAGGGCCAACGAGCAGTACTTC,CATSDNRANEQYF
TRBJ2-1,TRBV4-3,few,.,TGCGCCAGCAGCCAAGATCCACTACTACCTTACAATGAGCAGTTCTTC,CASSQDPLLPYNEQFF
TRBJ2-7,TRBV28,.,TRBD2,TGTGCCAGCAGCCAAGACCCGGGACTAGCGCACCAGCAGTACTTC,CASSQDPGLAHQQYF
TRBJ2-2,TRBV15,few,.,TGTGCCACCAGCAGAGGGGGGACACCCGGGGAGCTGTTTTTT,CATSRGGTPGELFF
TRBJ2-7,TRBV5-1,.,.,TGCGCCAGCAGCTTGGAGTCGTCCGGACGGAGCTCCTACGAGCAGTACTTC,CASSLESSGRSSYEQYF
TRBJ2-2,TRBV5-1,few,.,TGCGCCACCAAACGTGGGGACACCGATACCGGGGAGCTGTTTTTT,CATKRGDTDTGELFF
TRBJ2-1,TRBV20-1,many,TRBD1,TGCAGTGCCCGAGGACAGGGTCCATATGAGCAGTTCTTC,CSARGQGPYEQFF
TRBJ1-4,TRBV12-3/TRBV12-4,many,TRBD1,TGTGCCAGCAGGGACAGGGACGAACTGTTTTTT,CASRDRDELFF
TRBJ2-7,TRBV7-9,.,TRBD1,TGTGCCAGCAGCTCCCGACAGGGGGAGATCAGCGAGCAGTACTTC,CASSSRQGEISEQYF
TRBJ1-5,TRBV27,few,.,TGTGCCAGCAGTTTCCAAGGGGCGGCATTGGGCAATCAGCCCCAGCATTTT,CASSFQGAALGNQPQHF
TRBJ2-2,TRBV30,.,.,TGTGCCTGGAGTGACGGGGGCTTGACCGGGGAGCTGTTTTTT,CAWSDGGLTGELFF
TRBJ1-1,TRBV2,many,.,TGTGCCAGCAGTGAACAGGGTTATACTGAAGCTTTCTTT,CASSEQGYTEAFF
TRBJ2-5,TRBV5-1,many,.,TGCGCCAGCAGCTTGGTGACCGGGAGAATTTTCGAGACCCAGTACTTC,CASSLVTGRIFETQYF
TRBJ1-5,TRBV28,many,TRBD1,TGTGCCAGCAGCCCTAGGACAGGGGTTAGCAATCAGCCCCAGCATTTT,CASSPRTGVSNQPQHF
TRBJ2-2,TRBV11-2,.,TRBD1,TGTGCCAGCAGGAAACCTGGGACAGCAAACACCGGGGAGCTGTTTTTT,CASRKPGTANTGELFF
TRBJ1-1,TRBV7-9,.,.,TGTGCCAGCAGCTTAGCTGTAGGGTTTGGAACTGAAGCTTTCTTT,CASSLAVGFGTEAFF
TRBJ2-3,TRBV11-2,few,TRBD1,TGTGCCAGCAGCCCGACAGGGGAAACCCCAGATACGCAGTATTTT,CASSPTGETPDTQYF
TRBJ2-1,TRBV10-3,few,TRBD1,TGTGCCATCAGTGAGCCAGGGGGTGCTGAGCAGTTCTTC,CAISEPGGAEQFF
TRBJ2-5,TRBV5-1,many,.,TGCGCCAGCAGCTTGGGGATGAAAGAAGGAGAGACCCAGTACTTC,CASSLGMKEGETQYF
TRBJ2-7,TRBV5-1,few,.,TGCGCCAGCAGCTCCTCTAGGGCCCCCTACGAGCAGTACTTC,CASSSSRAPYEQYF
TRBJ2-7,TRBV5-1,many,.,TGCGCCAGCAGCTTGGATAGGGTTGGCTACGAGCAGTACTTC,CASSLDRVGYEQYF
TRBJ2-2,TRBV7-2,.,TRBD2,TGTGCCAGCAGCTTCGCGGGGACTAGTGGATCCGGGGAGCTGTTTTTT,CASSFAGTSGSGELFF
TRBJ2-1,TRBV5-1,many,TRBD1,TGCGCCAGCAGCGTGGACAGGGGAGGTGAGCAGTTCTTC,CASSVDRGGEQFF
TRBJ2-1,TRBV25-1,.,TRBD2,TGTGCCAGCAGTGAATTTACGGGAGGGGGTTGGGAGCAGTTCTTC,CASSEFTGGGWEQFF
TRBJ1-2,TRBV6-1,few,.,TGTGCCAGCAGTGACTGGGAAGATCCCTATGGCTACACCTTC,CASSDWEDPYGYTF
TRBJ2-7,TRBV4-2,many,.,TGTGCCAGCAGCCAGGTGAACTCCGCCTACGAGCAGTACTTC,CASSQVNSAYEQYF
TRBJ2-1,TRBV29-1,few,TRBD2,TGCAGCGTTGAAAACGGCGGGAGGGCTTACAATGAGCAGTTCTTC,CSVENGGRAYNEQFF
TRBJ2-5,TRBV6-1,few,TRBD1,TGTGCCAGCAGTGGCGACAGGGGAGGCCAAGAGACCCAGTACTTC,CASSGDRGGQETQYF
TRBJ2-2,TRBV12-3/TRBV12-4,many,TRBD1,TGTGCCAGCAGTTTAGCAGTACAGGGGGCCGGCACCGGGGAGCTGTTTTTT,CASSLAVQGAGTGELFF
TRBJ1-1,TRBV5-6,few,TRBD1,TGTGCCAGCAGCACGACGGGACAGGGGAACACTGAAGCTTTCTTT,CASSTTGQGNTEAFF
TRBJ1-5,TRBV5-5,few,.,TGTGCCAGCAGCTTGGGGACCCTAGGGGGTCAGCCCCAGCATTTT,CASSLGTLGGQPQHF
TRBJ1-3,TRBV29-1,many,.,TGCAGCGTAAACTCAGGCTCTGGAAACACCATATATTTT,CSVNSGSGNTIYF
TRBJ2-4,TRBV12-3/TRBV12-4,many,.,TGTGCCACCGGGTTTAAAAACATTCAGTACTTC,CATGFKNIQYF
TRBJ2-7,TRBV7-2,many,.,TGTGCCAGCAGCTTCGGAGCTAGCATTGTAAACGAGCAGTACTTC,CASSFGASIVNEQYF
TRBJ2-1,TRBV5-1,many,.,TGCGCCAGCAGCTTGGACGTGGGACGCCCTGACCATGAGCAGTTCTTC,CASSLDVGRPDHEQFF
TRBJ2-1,TRBV30,.,.,TGTGCCTGGAGTGTAATGGGTAATGAGCAGTTCTTC,CAWSVMGNEQFF
TRBJ2-3,TRBV12-3/TRBV12-4,.,.,TGTGCCAGCAGAAGGGTTAGCGGCCCCAGCACAGATACGCAGTATTTT,CASRRVSGPSTDTQYF
TRBJ2-1,TRBV13,few,TRBD2,TGTGCCAGCAGCCCCCGGTCAGCACTAGCGGGAGCCTACAATGAGCAGTTCTTC,CASSPRSALAGAYNEQFF
TRBJ2-1,TRBV29-1,many,TRBD1,TGCAGCGTGCTGACAGGGTCCGATGAGCAGTTCTTC,CSVLTGSDEQFF
TRBJ2-3,TRBV27,once,.,TGTGCCAGCAGTTTTCCGGGCAGGGGTTTAGGTACAGATACGCAGTATTTT,CASSFPGRGLGTDTQYF
TRBJ2-5,TRBV24-1,.,.,TGTGCCACCAGTGAAACACAGGGCCTCCAAGAGACCCAGTACTTC,CATSETQGLQETQYF
TRBJ2-7,TRBV6-5,.,TRBD1,TGTGCCAGCAGTTACGGACAGGCCAGTTCCTACGAGCAGTACTTC,CASSYGQASSYEQYF
TRBJ1-1,TRBV6-5,many,.,TGTGCCAGCAGTTACTCGCCCAGGGACCTAACAAACACTGAAGCTTTCTTT,CASSYSPRDLTNTEAFF
TRBJ2-5,TRBV10-1,few,.,TGCGCCAGCAGTGAGTCAGGGCTAAGCGGGGAGACCCAGTACTTC,CASSESGLSGETQYF
TRBJ2-7,TRBV29-1,many,.,TGCAGCGTTACGGGCCTTTCCTACGAGCAGTACTTC,CSVTGLSYEQYF
TRBJ2-5,TRBV12-3/TRBV12-4,many,.,TGTGCCAGCAGTTGGGACTCCCAAGAGACCCAGTACTTC,CASSWDSQETQYF